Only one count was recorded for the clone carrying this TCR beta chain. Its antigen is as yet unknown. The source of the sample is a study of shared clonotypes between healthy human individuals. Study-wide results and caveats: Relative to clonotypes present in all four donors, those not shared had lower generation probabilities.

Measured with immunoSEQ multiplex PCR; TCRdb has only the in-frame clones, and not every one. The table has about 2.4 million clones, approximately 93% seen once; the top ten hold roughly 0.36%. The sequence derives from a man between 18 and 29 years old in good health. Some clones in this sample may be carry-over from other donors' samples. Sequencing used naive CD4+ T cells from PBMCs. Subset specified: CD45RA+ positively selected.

CDR3 nucleotides: TGTGCCAGCAGCCCGCCACCCCAGCCGTTGGGCTATGGCTACACCTTC. It codes for CASSPPPQPLGYGYTF. The rearrangement uses TRBV5-8 and TRBJ1-2; D is ambiguous. Trimming removed 4 bases at V and 4 bases at J, with 20 bases between. This CDR3 comprises 16 residues. Germline V gives CDR1 SGHTS, CDR2 YDEGEE. The variable domain in full, with the rest retrieved from reference TRBV5-8 and TRBJ1-2, is EAGVTQSPTHLIKTRGQQATLRCSPISGHTSVYWYQQALGLGLQFLLWYDEGEERNRGNFPPRFSGRQFPNYSSELNVNALELEDSALYLCASSPPPQPLGYGYTFGSGTRLTVV.